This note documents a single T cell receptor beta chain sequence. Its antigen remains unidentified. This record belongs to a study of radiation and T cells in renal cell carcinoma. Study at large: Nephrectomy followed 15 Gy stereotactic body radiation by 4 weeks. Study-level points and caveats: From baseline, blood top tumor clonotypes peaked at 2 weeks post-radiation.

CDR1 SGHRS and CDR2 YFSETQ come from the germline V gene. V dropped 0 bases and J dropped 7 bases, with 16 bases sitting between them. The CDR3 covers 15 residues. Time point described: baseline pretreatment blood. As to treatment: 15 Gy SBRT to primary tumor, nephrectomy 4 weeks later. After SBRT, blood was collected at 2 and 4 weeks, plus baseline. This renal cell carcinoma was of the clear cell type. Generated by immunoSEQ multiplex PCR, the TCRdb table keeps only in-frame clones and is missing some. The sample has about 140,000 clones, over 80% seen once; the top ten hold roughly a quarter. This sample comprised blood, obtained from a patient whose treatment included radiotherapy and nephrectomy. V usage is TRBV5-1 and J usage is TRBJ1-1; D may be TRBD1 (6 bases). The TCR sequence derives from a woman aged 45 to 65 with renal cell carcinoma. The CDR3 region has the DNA TGCGCCAGCAGCTTGGAACCTCTGACGACAGGTGAAGCTTTCTTT. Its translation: CASSLEPLTTGEAFF.